The rows below give T cell receptor beta chains drawn from one sample of a study of CD8 T cells in Susac syndrome. TCRdb recomputed calls from the immunoSEQ multiplex PCR reads with MiXCR, one row per CDR3 protein. The table includes some 150,000 distinct CDR3 sequences, about 94% detected once. The sample taken for sequencing was CD8+ T cells from PBMCs. These receptors came from a human donor with multiple sclerosis. Both conserved end residues are part of each CDR3. The order of the fields is D gene, CDR3 length, J gene, clone size, V gene, CDR3 DNA, CDR3 protein. The D gene is left open where the match is weak. Clone size is given for some rows only: seen once, a few or many times, or a class if the clone is expanded.

TRBD2	17	TRBJ2-7	-	TRBV7-9	TGTGCCAGCAGCTTAGGCAGGAGCGGGGGCCTTGCCTACGAGCAGTACTTC	CASSLGRSGGLAYEQYF
-	14	TRBJ2-5	once	TRBV15	TGTGCCACCAGCGCTATGGGTGTCCCAGAGACCCAGTACTTC	CATSAMGVPETQYF
-	14	TRBJ1-2	-	TRBV20-1	TGCAGTGCTAGTGTTGGCAGGCAGAACTATGGCTACACCTTC	CSASVGRQNYGYTF
-	13	TRBJ1-5	-	TRBV27	TGTGCCAGCAGTCCGCGGGTGAGGCAGCCCCAGCATTTT	CASSPRVRQPQHF
-	14	TRBJ1-1	-	TRBV9	TGTGCCAGCAGCGTAGGTGGCTCGGTCACTGAAGCTTTCTTT	CASSVGGSVTEAFF
-	15	TRBJ2-7	-	TRBV20-1	TGCAGTGCTAGGCCCTACGCGGGGAGCTCCTACGAGCAGTACTTC	CSARPYAGSSYEQYF
-	12	TRBJ1-1	-	TRBV25-1	TGTGCCAGCAGTGAACCGGGAATCGAAGCTTTCTTT	CASSEPGIEAFF
TRBD1	15	TRBJ1-1	-	TRBV9	TGTGCCAGCAGCGTAGCGGGACAGGGGATCGCTGAAGCTTTCTTT	CASSVAGQGIAEAFF
-	17	TRBJ1-6	-	TRBV27	TGTGCCAGCAGTCCGGGACACAAGAGCTCCTATAATTCACCCCTCCACTTT	CASSPGHKSSYNSPLHF
-	13	TRBJ1-1	-	TRBV27	TGTGCCAGCGGAATGGACACAGGGACCGAAGCTTTCTTT	CASGMDTGTEAFF
-	15	TRBJ1-1	-	TRBV5-1	TGCGCCAGCAGCTTGGCCTGGGGGTCGAACACTGAAGCTTTCTTT	CASSLAWGSNTEAFF
-	14	TRBJ1-5	-	TRBV30	TGTGCCTGGGGGTTCGAGAATAGCAATCAGCCCCAGCATTTT	CAWGFENSNQPQHF
TRBD2	15	TRBJ2-2	-	TRBV6-4	TGTGCCAGCAGTAGCGGGGGATTCAACACCGGGGAGCTGTTTTTT	CASSSGGFNTGELFF
-	16	TRBJ2-2	-	TRBV7-9	TGTGCCAGCAGCCACCCCGGAGGAGCGAACACCGGGGAGCTGTTTTTT	CASSHPGGANTGELFF
-	15	TRBJ2-3	-	TRBV7-9	TGTGCCAGCAGCTTTCCTTGGGCCAACGCAGATACGCAGTATTTT	CASSFPWANADTQYF
TRBD1	15	TRBJ1-1	-	TRBV20-1	TGCAGTGCTAGACTCCTGAGGACAGGAAGCCCTGAAGCTTTCTTT	CSARLLRTGSPEAFF
-	15	TRBJ2-7	-	TRBV11-2	TGTGCCAGCAGCGATTCCGTGGGCGACAGTTACGAGCAGTACTTC	CASSDSVGDSYEQYF
-	14	TRBJ1-5	-	TRBV20-1	TGCAGTGCTAGAGAAATAGGAAAGGGACAGCCCCAGCATTTT	CSAREIGKGQPQHF
-	13	TRBJ1-6	-	TRBV6-5	TGTGCCAGCAGTTACGGAAATAATTCACCCCTCCACTTT	CASSYGNNSPLHF
-	16	TRBJ2-3	-	TRBV4-2	TGTGCCAGCAGCCAGGTGGTAGGGGGGGCCGCGGATACGCAGTATTTT	CASSQVVGGAADTQYF
-	16	TRBJ2-3	-	TRBV7-2	TGTGCCAGCAGCCCCAGGGCGGGGCCCCCCGCGGATACGCAGTATTTT	CASSPRAGPPADTQYF
-	15	TRBJ2-5	-	TRBV3-1	TGTGCCAGCAGCCAAGAATGGTCACGGCAAGAGACCCAGTACTTC	CASSQEWSRQETQYF
TRBD1	17	TRBJ1-2	-	TRBV20-1	TGCAGTGCTCTTGGGCCGGGACAGGGTCTTGTTAACTATGGCTACACCTTC	CSALGPGQGLVNYGYTF
-	15	TRBJ2-1	few	TRBV7-3	TGTGCCAGCAGCTTATCGTATGGGGAAGACAATGAGCAGTTCTTC	CASSLSYGEDNEQFF
TRBD1	14	TRBJ1-1	-	TRBV27	TGTGCCAGCAGTTTGATGCAGGGGGCCACTGAAGCTTTCTTT	CASSLMQGATEAFF
-	13	TRBJ1-1	once	TRBV29-1	TGCAGCGTTGAGACGGGGCGCGGCACTGAAGCTTTCTTT	CSVETGRGTEAFF
TRBD2	17	TRBJ2-2	few	TRBV5-1	TGCGCCAGCAGCTTGCCCAAAGCGGGGGCTAACACCGGGGAGCTGTTTTTT	CASSLPKAGANTGELFF
-	12	TRBJ2-1	-	TRBV12-3/TRBV12-4	TGTGCCAGCAGTTCAGCAGGGGATGAGCAGTTCTTC	CASSSAGDEQFF
TRBD1	15	TRBJ1-4	-	TRBV9	TGTGCCAGCAGCGTCATAGACAGGGGTGCTGAAAAACTGTTTTTT	CASSVIDRGAEKLFF
TRBD1	16	TRBJ2-4	-	TRBV4-2	TGTGCCAGCAGCCAGCAAACGACAGGGACGGTGGACATTCAGTACTTC	CASSQQTTGTVDIQYF
-	16	TRBJ2-1	-	TRBV3-1	TGTGCCAGCAGCCAAGATGGTGTAGCGGCGTCAGGTGAGCAGTTCTTC	CASSQDGVAASGEQFF
-	15	TRBJ1-4	-	TRBV13	TGTGCCAGCAGCCTCAGGGGCAGCGTTAATGAAAAACTGTTTTTT	CASSLRGSVNEKLFF
TRBD1	14	TRBJ2-7	-	TRBV29-1	TGCAGCGTCGATGGGACAGGGGCTGGGTACGAGCAGTACTTC	CSVDGTGAGYEQYF
-	11	TRBJ2-3	few	TRBV12-3/TRBV12-4	TGTGCCAGCACCCCCGGAGATACGCAGTATTTT	CASTPGDTQYF
-	14	TRBJ1-2	-	TRBV15	TGTGCCACCAGCAGAGATTCAGGTACCAATGGCTACACCTTC	CATSRDSGTNGYTF
TRBD1	12	TRBJ1-2	-	TRBV7-9	TGTGCCAGCAGCTTCGACAGGGGGGACTACACCTTC	CASSFDRGDYTF
-	14	TRBJ2-1	-	TRBV20-1	TGCAGTGCTAGTTACAGGAGCTCCTACAATGAGCAGTTCTTC	CSASYRSSYNEQFF
TRBD1	16	TRBJ1-2	-	TRBV6-1	TGTGCCAGCAGGGCGGGACAGGGCCGGGTCGTGTATGGCTACACCTTC	CASRAGQGRVVYGYTF
TRBD2	16	TRBJ2-7	-	TRBV27	TGTGCCAGCAGTTCATCCCTAGCGGGGGGATCCTACGAGCAGTACTTC	CASSSSLAGGSYEQYF
-	12	TRBJ1-6	-	TRBV27	TGTGCCAGCAGTCCCCCAAATTCACCCCTCCACTTT	CASSPPNSPLHF
-	15	TRBJ1-2	-	TRBV5-4	TGTGCCAGCAGCAGTGAGCAGGGACGGGTCTATGGCTACACCTTC	CASSSEQGRVYGYTF
-	14	TRBJ1-5	-	TRBV6-2/TRBV6-3	TGTGCCAGCAGTTACGTAGGGGGGAATCAGCCCCAGCATTTT	CASSYVGGNQPQHF
TRBD2	15	TRBJ2-1	few	TRBV5-1	TGCGCCAGCAGCGTGGGACTAGCGGTTTACAATGAGCAGTTCTTC	CASSVGLAVYNEQFF
TRBD1	13	TRBJ1-2	once	TRBV29-1	TGCAGCATAGAGACAGGGGGAGACTATGGCTACACCTTC	CSIETGGDYGYTF
TRBD1	14	TRBJ1-2	-	TRBV12-3/TRBV12-4	TGTGCCAGCACCGCGGACAGGGGGCTTTTGAGGTACACCTTC	CASTADRGLLRYTF
TRBD1	15	TRBJ1-2	-	TRBV29-1	TGCAGCGTTGAAGCCGACAGGGGAATCCCCTATGGCTACACCTTC	CSVEADRGIPYGYTF
-	15	TRBJ2-7	-	TRBV28	TGTGCCAGCAGTCACCCGAGGGTGAGAGTCTACGAGCAGTACTTC	CASSHPRVRVYEQYF
-	14	TRBJ1-2	-	TRBV13	TGTGCCAGCGGGAGCGGCAGAACTAACTATGGCTACACCTTC	CASGSGRTNYGYTF
-	16	TRBJ1-6	-	TRBV5-4	TGTGCCAGCAGCCTGTCCCCGAGCTCCTATAATTCACCCCTCCACTTT	CASSLSPSSYNSPLHF
TRBD2	15	TRBJ2-1	-	TRBV24-1	TGTGCCACCAGTGAAACTAGCGGGGGTTACAATGAGCAGTTCTTC	CATSETSGGYNEQFF
-	18	TRBJ2-7	-	TRBV4-3	TGCGCCAGCAGCCAAGATACCGGACCAGGACTAAGCAGCTACGAGCAGTACTTC	CASSQDTGPGLSSYEQYF
TRBD1	14	TRBJ2-1	-	TRBV2	TGTGCCAGCAGTAGACAGGGAACCTACAATGAGCAGTTCTTC	CASSRQGTYNEQFF
-	15	TRBJ2-7	-	TRBV20-1	TGCAGTGCTAGAGATGTCGGGACACCAGACTACGAGCAGTACTTC	CSARDVGTPDYEQYF
TRBD1	13	TRBJ1-2	-	TRBV9	TGTGCCAGCAGCCCCCGGGACAGGGATGGCTACACCTTC	CASSPRDRDGYTF
-	13	TRBJ1-2	once	TRBV13	TGTGCCAGCAGCGATCAGGGGAACTATGGCTACACCTTC	CASSDQGNYGYTF
-	12	TRBJ2-5	-	TRBV28	TGTGCCAGCATAGGGGTGGAAGAGACCCAGTACTTC	CASIGVEETQYF
TRBD1	18	TRBJ2-3	-	TRBV20-1	TGCAGTGCTAGAGATCGGGGGACAGGTGGGAAGGACGCAGATACGCAGTATTTT	CSARDRGTGGKDADTQYF